This entry describes one T cell receptor (beta chain). Its antigen is unidentified. The data were produced by immunoSEQ multiplex PCR, yet TCRdb's version contains in-frame clones alone and is incomplete. The repertoire holds more than 45,000 clones, with about 88% as singletons. The data are from a study of lymphopenia after photon versus proton radiotherapy. Study conclusions and caveats: Photon-treated patients lost naive T cells and TCR diversity; proton-treated stayed stable.

Source: peripheral blood, taken from a patient treated with proton-based radiotherapy. This clonotype originated in a man between 60 and 70 years old with pancreatic cancer.

The CDR3 sequence is CASSQDQGLSAPYEQYF. Written as DNA, the CDR3 is TGTGCCAGCAGCCAAGATCAAGGATTGAGCGCGCCTTACGAGCAGTACTTC. The chain combines TRBV11-2 with TRBJ2-7; no firm D call. The CDR3 consists of 17 residues. Trimming took off 5 bases at V and 4 bases at J, with 24 bases between the two ends. Germline V lookup: CDR1 SGHAT, CDR2 FQNNGV. Full variable domain (missing parts from reference TRBV11-2 and TRBJ2-7): EAGVAQSPRYKIIEKRQSVAFWCNPISGHATLYWYQQILGQGPKLLIQFQNNGVVDDSQLPKDRFSAERLKGVDSTLKIQPAKLEDSAVYLCASSQDQGLSAPYEQYFGPGTRLTVT.